This T cell receptor (beta chain) derives from a study of blood T cell repertoires in COVID-19. TCRdb's copy holds only in-frame clones and misses some; the assay was immunoSEQ multiplex PCR. Among 200,000 or so clones listed, about 82% were seen once. Per the germline V gene, CDR1 is SGHAT and CDR2 is FQNNGV. The CDR3 runs to 14 residues. V was pared by 3 bases and J by 10 bases, with 6 bases of the junction left unmatched. The sequence was obtained from a woman aged 30 to 39 with acute or convalescent COVID-19. The chain has TRBV11-2 and TRBJ1-3; 10 positions match TRBD1. The specimen was peripheral blood. In DNA, the CDR3 is TGTGCCAGCAGCTTTGACAGGGGGCCAGATACCATATATTTT. Amino acids: CASSFDRGPDTIYF.